This T cell receptor (beta chain) is from a study of primary melanoma T cells and metastatic recurrence. As for the study in general: Tumors were T2–T4 primary melanomas thicker than 1 mm.

Primary melanoma in these patients was surgically resected but could recur metastatically. Only in-frame clones appear in the TCRdb table, and some are missing; sequencing was by immunoSEQ multiplex PCR. This table has over a thousand clones, less than 90% appearing once. Note on this clone: Its antigen is unidentified.

Study-wide results and limits: Progression-free survival prediction reportedly improved most when T-cell fraction, rather than another histopathological variable, joined tumor thickness. A T-cell-mediated antitumor response in primary melanoma was only suggested.

Material: melanoma tumor tissue. This sequence was found in a human donor with melanoma.

The CDR3, as DNA: TGTGCCAGCAGTGCCGGGACTAGCGGGGGTAGTGAGCAGTACTTC. Amino acid sequence: CASSAGTSGGSEQYF. V and J are TRBV6-8 and TRBJ2-7; 14 nucleotides match TRBD2. CDR3 length: 15 residues. V shed 5 bases, J shed 7 bases, and the junction held 7 bases outside the gene matches. The germline gives CDR1 MNHGY, CDR2 SAAAGT.